This T cell receptor beta chain was observed in a study of identical twins. Study-wide findings and caveats: Partial confounding of zero-insertion analyses by invariant MAIT and iNKT cells was possible.

Via MiXCR, TCRdb re-called the 5' RACE reads, giving one row per CDR3 protein. Found here are roughly 720,000 distinct CDR3 sequences, 15% to 20% of them singletons; the top ten hold less than 15%. Notes on this clonotype: The antigen is unknown.

With 7 bases clipped from V and 5 bases from J, the junction kept 6 bases outside the gene matches. In germline, CDR1 is MNHNS, CDR2 SASEGT. The CDR3 spans 13 residues. With no exceptions, donors were healthy Caucasians. This sample was also put to use in a study of T cells expressing NK-cell markers. In that study: In six donors, dominant NKG2C+ clonotypes were roughly 1.0-8% of CD8+ T cells.

The sample taken for sequencing was PBMCs. The TCR was taken from a woman under 30 in good health. V is TRBV6-1 and J is TRBJ1-2, with TRBD1 matching 8 bases. The CDR3 spells CASKTGTGYGYTF. In DNA, the CDR3 is TGTGCCAGCAAGACCGGGACAGGTTATGGCTACACCTTC.